The 8 T cell receptor beta chains below come from one sample, sequenced in a study of blood T cell repertoires in COVID-19 (TCRdb year 2020). Receptor libraries were prepared by the immunoSEQ multiplex PCR assay. TCRdb took over this immuneACCESS table, retaining in-frame rearrangements with V and J assigned. Such tables are incomplete; in checked studies, under half of the missing clones stem from an unresolved V gene, and the remainder is unexplained. The sample table records about 200,000 clones; about 94% of these occur just once. Together, the top ten hold over 0.75% of the sample. The specimen sequenced was peripheral blood. Receptors were obtained from a man aged 60 to 69 with COVID-19, enrolled during active disease.

The chain links TRBV6-1 to TRBJ1-5; 8 bases match TRBD1. Germline trimming cut 4 bases from V and 0 bases from J; bases unmatched to any gene: 8. Germline V lookup: CDR1 MNHNS, CDR2 SASEGT. The CDR3 covers 17 residues. The CDR3 DNA is TGTGCCAGCAGTGGAGGACAGGGCCTTCATAGCAATCAGCCCCAGCATTTT. Its translation is CASSGGQGLHSNQPQHF.

V and J are TRBV29-1 and TRBJ2-3, with 8 bases fitting TRBD1. The CDR3 consists of 17 residues. The junction had 12 bases not matched to a gene; V was cut back by 4 bases and J by 0 bases. CDR1 is SQVTM and CDR2 is ANQGSEA in the germline V gene. The CDR3 reads CSVGGQGGLFSTDTQYF. In DNA, the CDR3 is TGCAGCGTTGGAGGACAGGGTGGACTATTTAGCACAGATACGCAGTATTTT.

The chain has TRBV11-2 and TRBJ1-2; 7 bases match TRBD1. The CDR3 has 16 amino acids. The germline V gene encodes CDR1 SGHAT and CDR2 FQNNGV. After removal of 5 bases from V and 6 bases from J, the junction contained 15 bases not matched to a gene. CDR3 DNA: TGTGCCAGCAGCACGCGATCGACAGGGATTCGTCATGGCTACACCTTC. It translates to CASSTRSTGIRHGYTF.

The rearrangement joins TRBV19 to TRBJ2-1; perhaps TRBD2 as D (5 bases). CDR1 and CDR2 from the germline V gene are LNHDA and SQIVND (reference sequence). Trimming stripped 4 bases from V and 0 bases from J, with 16 bases between. This CDR3 comprises 17 residues. The CDR3, as DNA: TGTGCCAGTAGTACCTCCAGGACTTCATCCTCCTACAATGAGCAGTTCTTC. Amino acid sequence: CASSTSRTSSSYNEQFF.

The chain uses TRBV5-4 and TRBJ2-5; unclear D gene. Germline loops: CDR1 SGHNT, CDR2 YYREEE (reference sequence). The CDR3 totals 11 residues. V lost 4 bases, J lost 2 bases, and 3 bases lay in between. Written as DNA, the CDR3 is TGTGCCAGCAGCCGTCAAGAGACCCAGTACTTC. Translation: CASSRQETQYF.

V is TRBV7-9 and J is TRBJ2-2, with unresolved D. The CDR3 runs 14 residues. Germline V gene lookup returns CDR1 SEHNR and CDR2 FQNEAQ (reference sequence). Between the trimmed V and J ends, which lost 5 bases and 4 bases, there was a span of 11 bases. The CDR3 DNA is TGTGCCAGCAGCACAAGATACCTCACCGGGGAGCTGTTTTTT. Protein sequence: CASSTRYLTGELFF.

The rearrangement uses TRBV15 and TRBJ2-1; tentatively, D is TRBD2 (5 bases). Germline loops: CDR1 LNHNV, CDR2 YYDKDF (reference sequence). Trimming took 3 bases from V and 7 from J, leaving 16 bases between them. This CDR3 contains 15 residues. CDR3 coding DNA: TGTGCCACCAGCAGGGACGACGGGGTTGCAAATGAGCAGTTCTTC. Its translation: CATSRDDGVANEQFF.

The chain links TRBV18 to TRBJ1-2; D is perhaps TRBD1 (6 bases). Trimming took off 0 bases at V and 5 bases at J, with 16 bases between the two ends. Germline V CDR1 and CDR2: KGHSH, LQKENI. CDR3 length: 16 residues. The CDR3 region is CASSPPDRLFSYGYTF. The CDR3 nucleotides are TGTGCCAGCTCACCACCTGACAGGTTATTTTCTTATGGCTACACCTTC.